The sequence of this T cell receptor beta chain was determined in a study of cytomegalovirus exposure and HLA in healthy donors. Only one count was recorded for this clone. Data came from immunoSEQ multiplex PCR; TCRdb stores just in-frame clones and leaves some out. The data contain about 400,000 clones, about nine tenths of them singletons. CDR1 is MNHEY, CDR2 SVGAGI, per germline. The CDR3 consists of 13 residues. Trimming took 0 bases from V and 4 from J, leaving 7 bases between them. The genes are TRBV6-5 and TRBJ2-7; D remains unclear. Sequences were obtained from PBMCs. The sequence was collected from a woman aged 18-35 years in good health and CMV-seronegative. The CDR3 DNA reads as TGTGCCAGCAGTTACTCGAGGTCTTACGAGCAGTACTTC. It specifies CASSYSRSYEQYF.